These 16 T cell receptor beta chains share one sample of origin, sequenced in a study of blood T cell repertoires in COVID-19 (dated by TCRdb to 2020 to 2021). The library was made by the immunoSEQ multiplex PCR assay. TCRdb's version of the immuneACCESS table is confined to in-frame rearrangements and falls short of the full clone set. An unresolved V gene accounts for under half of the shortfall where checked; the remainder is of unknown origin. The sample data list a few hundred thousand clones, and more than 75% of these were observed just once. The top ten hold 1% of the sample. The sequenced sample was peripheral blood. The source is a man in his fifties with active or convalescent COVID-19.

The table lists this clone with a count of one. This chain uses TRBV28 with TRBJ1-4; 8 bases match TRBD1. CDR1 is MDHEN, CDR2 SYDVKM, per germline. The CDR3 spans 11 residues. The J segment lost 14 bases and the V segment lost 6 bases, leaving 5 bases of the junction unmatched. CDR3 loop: CASSNRGKLFF. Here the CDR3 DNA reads TGTGCCAGCAGCAACAGGGGGAAGCTGTTTTTT.

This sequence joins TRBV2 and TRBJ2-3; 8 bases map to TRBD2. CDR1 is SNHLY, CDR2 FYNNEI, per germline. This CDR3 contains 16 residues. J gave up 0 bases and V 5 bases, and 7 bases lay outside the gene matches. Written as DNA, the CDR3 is TGTGCCAGCAGTCCCCGAGCGGGGGTAAGCACAGATACGCAGTATTTT. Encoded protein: CASSPRAGVSTDTQYF.

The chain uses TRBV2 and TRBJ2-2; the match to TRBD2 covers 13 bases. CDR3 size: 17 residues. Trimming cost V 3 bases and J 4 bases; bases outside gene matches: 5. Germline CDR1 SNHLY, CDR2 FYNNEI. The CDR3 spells CASSDPGLAGRTGELFF. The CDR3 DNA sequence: TGTGCCAGCAGTGATCCGGGACTAGCGGGACGCACCGGGGAGCTGTTTTTT. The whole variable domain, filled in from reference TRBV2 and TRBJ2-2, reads EPEVTQTPSHQVTQMGQEVILRCVPISNHLYFYWYRQILGQKVEFLVSFYNNEISEKSEIFDDQFSVERPDGSNFTLKIRSTKLEDSAMYFCASSDPGLAGRTGELFFGEGSRLTVL.

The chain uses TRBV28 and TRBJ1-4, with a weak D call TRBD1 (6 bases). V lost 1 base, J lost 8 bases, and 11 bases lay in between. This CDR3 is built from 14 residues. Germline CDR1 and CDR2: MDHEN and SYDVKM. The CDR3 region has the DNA TGTGCCAGCAGTTTATCAGGGGAGGGAGAAAAACTGTTTTTT. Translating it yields CASSLSGEGEKLFF.

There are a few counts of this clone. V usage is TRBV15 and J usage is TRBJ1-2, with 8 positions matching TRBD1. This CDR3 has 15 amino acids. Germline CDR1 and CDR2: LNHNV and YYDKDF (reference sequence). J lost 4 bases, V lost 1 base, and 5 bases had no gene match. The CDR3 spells CATSRGGQGIYGYTF. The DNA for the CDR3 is TGTGCCACCAGCAGAGGTGGACAGGGTATCTATGGCTACACCTTC.

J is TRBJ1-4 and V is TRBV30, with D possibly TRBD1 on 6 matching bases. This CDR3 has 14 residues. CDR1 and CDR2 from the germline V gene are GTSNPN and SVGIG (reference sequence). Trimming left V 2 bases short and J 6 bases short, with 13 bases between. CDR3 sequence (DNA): TGTGCCTGGAGTCAACAGGGCCCAGATGAAAAACTGTTTTTT. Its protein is CAWSQQGPDEKLFF.

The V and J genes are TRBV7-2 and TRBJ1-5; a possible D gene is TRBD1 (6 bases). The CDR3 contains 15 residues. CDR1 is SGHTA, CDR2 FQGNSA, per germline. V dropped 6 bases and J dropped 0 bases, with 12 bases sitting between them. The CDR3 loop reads CASRRTDYSNQPQHF. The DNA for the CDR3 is TGTGCCAGCAGAAGGACAGACTATAGCAATCAGCCCCAGCATTTT. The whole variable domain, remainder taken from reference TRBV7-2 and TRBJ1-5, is GAGVSQSPSNKVTEKGKDVELRCDPISGHTALYWYRQSLGQGLEFLIYFQGNSAPDKSGLPSDRFSAERTGGSVSTLTIQRTQQEDSAVYLCASRRTDYSNQPQHFGDGTRLSIL.

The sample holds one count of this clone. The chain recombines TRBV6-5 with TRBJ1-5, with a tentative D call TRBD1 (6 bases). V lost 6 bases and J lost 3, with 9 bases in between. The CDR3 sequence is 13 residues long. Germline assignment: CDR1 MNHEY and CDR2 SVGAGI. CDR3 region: CASSGQYNQPQHF. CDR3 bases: TGTGCCAGCAGCGGACAGTACAATCAGCCCCAGCATTTT.

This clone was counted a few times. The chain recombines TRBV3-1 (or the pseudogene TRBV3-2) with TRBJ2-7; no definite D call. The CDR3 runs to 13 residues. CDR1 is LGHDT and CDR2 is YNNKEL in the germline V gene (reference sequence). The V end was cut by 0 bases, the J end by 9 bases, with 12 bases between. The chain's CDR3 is CASSQDTRSRQYF. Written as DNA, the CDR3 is TGTGCCAGCAGCCAAGATACACGTTCTCGGCAGTACTTC.

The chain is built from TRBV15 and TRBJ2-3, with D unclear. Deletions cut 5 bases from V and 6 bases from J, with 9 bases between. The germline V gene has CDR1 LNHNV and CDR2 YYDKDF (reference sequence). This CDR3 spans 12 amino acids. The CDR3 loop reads CATSGAFDTQYF. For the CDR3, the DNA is TGTGCCACCAGCGGAGCATTCGATACGCAGTATTTT. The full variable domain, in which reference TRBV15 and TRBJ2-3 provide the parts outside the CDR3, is DAMVIQNPRYQVTQFGKPVTLSCSQTLNHNVMYWYQQKSSQAPKLLFHYYDKDFNNEADTPDNFQSRRPNTSFCFLDIRSPGLGDTAMYLCATSGAFDTQYFGPGTRLTVL.

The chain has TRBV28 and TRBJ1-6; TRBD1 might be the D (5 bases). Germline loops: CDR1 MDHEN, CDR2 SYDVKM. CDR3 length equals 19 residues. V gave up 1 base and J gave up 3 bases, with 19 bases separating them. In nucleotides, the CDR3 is TGTGCCAGCAGTTTATTTCCCGGAACCCTGGGGCACTATAATTCACCCCTCCACTTT. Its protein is CASSLFPGTLGHYNSPLHF.

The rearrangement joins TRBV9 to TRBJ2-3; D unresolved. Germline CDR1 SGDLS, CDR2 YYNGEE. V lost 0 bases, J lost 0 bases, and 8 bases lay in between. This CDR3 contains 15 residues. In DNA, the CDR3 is TGTGCCAGCAGCGTAGGAGGATCTAGCACAGATACGCAGTATTTT. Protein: CASSVGGSSTDTQYF.

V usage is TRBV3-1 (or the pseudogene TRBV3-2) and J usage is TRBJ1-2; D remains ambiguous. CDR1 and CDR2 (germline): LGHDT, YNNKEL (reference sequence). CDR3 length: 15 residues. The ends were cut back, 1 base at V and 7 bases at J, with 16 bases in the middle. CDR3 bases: TGTGCCAGCAGCCAAGCCCTGGAGGGAAGGTTTGGCTACACCTTC. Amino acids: CASSQALEGRFGYTF.

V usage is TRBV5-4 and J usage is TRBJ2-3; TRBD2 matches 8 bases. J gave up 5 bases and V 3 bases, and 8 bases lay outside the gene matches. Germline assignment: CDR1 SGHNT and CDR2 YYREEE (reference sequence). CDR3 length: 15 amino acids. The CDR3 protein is CASSSPGGLGDTQYF. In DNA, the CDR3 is TGTGCCAGCAGCTCCCCGGGGGGGCTGGGAGATACGCAGTATTTT.

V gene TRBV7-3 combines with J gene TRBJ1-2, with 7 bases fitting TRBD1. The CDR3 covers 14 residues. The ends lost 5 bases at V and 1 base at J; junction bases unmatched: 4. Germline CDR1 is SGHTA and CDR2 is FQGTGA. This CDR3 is CASSPGTVNYGYTF. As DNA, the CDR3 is TGTGCCAGCAGCCCTGGGACAGTTAACTATGGCTACACCTTC.

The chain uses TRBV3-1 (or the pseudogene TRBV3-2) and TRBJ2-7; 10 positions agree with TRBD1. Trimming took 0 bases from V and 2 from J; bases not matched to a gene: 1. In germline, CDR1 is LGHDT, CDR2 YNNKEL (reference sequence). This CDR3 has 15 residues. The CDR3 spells CASSQDGQGAYEQYF. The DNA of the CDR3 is TGTGCCAGCAGCCAAGATGGACAGGGGGCCTACGAGCAGTACTTC.